This TCR beta chain was recovered during a study of T cells expressing NK-cell markers. Study summary: From sorted CD3+CD56+NKG2C+, CD3+CD56+NKG2C- and CD3+CD56-NKG2C+ T cells came the TCR beta repertoires.

TCRdb reprocessed the 5' RACE reads and stores each CDR3 protein as one record, lacking DNA. In total, the table holds 140,000 or so distinct CDR3 sequences. Comments on this clonotype: Its antigen is not known.

General study results and limits: As a fraction of CD8+ T cells, dominant NKG2C+ clonotypes reached about 1.0-7.5% in 5 or 6 donors.

This clonotype was obtained from a man younger than 35 in good health. The specimen sequenced was blood T cells: a sorted CD56 or NKG2C T cell subset, CD4+ or CD8+ T cells, or bulk PBMC T cells (not recorded which).

The CDR3 is CASSPLGLTGELFF. The J gene is TRBJ2-2, the V gene TRBV7-2; there is no DNA to check the TCRdb D call of TRBD1. The germline V gene has CDR1 SGHTA and CDR2 FQGNSA. The CDR3 covers 14 residues.